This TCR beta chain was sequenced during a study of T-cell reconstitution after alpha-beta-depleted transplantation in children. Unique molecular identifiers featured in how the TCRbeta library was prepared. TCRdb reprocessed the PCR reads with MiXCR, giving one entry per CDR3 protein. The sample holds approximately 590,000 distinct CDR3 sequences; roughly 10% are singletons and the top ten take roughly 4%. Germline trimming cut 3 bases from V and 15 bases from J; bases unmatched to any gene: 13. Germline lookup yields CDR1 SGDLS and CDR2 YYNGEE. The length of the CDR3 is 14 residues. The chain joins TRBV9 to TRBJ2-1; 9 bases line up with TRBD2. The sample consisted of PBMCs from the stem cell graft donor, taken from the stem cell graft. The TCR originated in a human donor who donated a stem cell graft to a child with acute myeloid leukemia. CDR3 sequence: CASSGLAEPFRRFF. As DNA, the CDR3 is TGTGCCAGCAGCGGACTAGCGGAGCCATTTCGGCGGTTCTTC.